This T cell receptor beta chain was identified in a study of blood T cell repertoires in COVID-19. Overall study: The study drew acute and convalescent COVID-19 samples from the United States, Italy and Spain. PBMCs, B-cell-depleted T cells, or T cells were the source of the cDNA or gDNA that made up the material.

As processed by the authors: Amplification with reference gene primers provided the estimates of nucleated cell counts. The table came from immunoSEQ multiplex PCR; TCRdb's copy has only in-frame clones and leaves some out. That table is the source of V, J and clone size, and D and trimming were worked out from the DNA. The sample lists 110,000 or so clones; 65% to 85% were seen once. The CDR3 extends over 17 amino acids. This TCR was recovered from a man in his fifties or sixties with acute or convalescent COVID-19. The sequenced sample consisted of peripheral blood. This rearrangement joins TRBV21-1 to TRBJ1-5; the D call TRBD1 from the table was never checked on the DNA. TRBV21-1 is assigned pseudogene status. In DNA form, the CDR3 reads TGTGCCAGCACCTTCAGGGGCCCGGGACAGGGCGATCAGCCCCAGCATTTT. It specifies CASTFRGPGQGDQPQHF.